This T cell receptor (beta chain) is drawn from a study of cytomegalovirus exposure and HLA in healthy donors. Study results and caveats: The tendency of first-cohort TCR clusters to co-occur in the roughly 130 validation repertoires emerged from a later analysis.

This clone was observed a handful of times. What it binds is not known. Data came from immunoSEQ multiplex PCR; TCRdb stores just in-frame clones and leaves some out. The data contain fewer than 90,000 clones, less than 90% of them seen just once; the ten biggest clones take up around 10%. This CDR3 is built from 12 residues. V dropped 3 bases and J dropped 4 bases, with 10 bases sitting between them. Germline CDR1 reads GTSNPN; CDR2 reads SVGIG (reference sequence). The sequencing input was PBMCs. The chain combines TRBV30 with TRBJ2-7; possible D gene TRBD1, 6 bases. This receptor was obtained from a woman between 18 and 29 years old in good health and CMV-seropositive. The CDR3 here is CAWSPQGYEQYF. In nucleotides, the CDR3 is TGTGCCTGGAGCCCCCAGGGGTACGAGCAGTACTTC.